What follows describes a single T cell receptor (beta chain). What it binds is unknown. Trimming removed 1 base at V and 3 bases at J, with 17 bases between. This CDR3 contains 16 residues. Germline CDR1 reads SGHDT; CDR2 reads YYEEEE. This sample is drawn from a study of post-analysis software for immune sequencing data. Across the study: Included among the disease courses, which were recorded for the cohort, were relapsing-remitting, secondary progressive and progressive-relapsing multiple sclerosis. General study results and limits: Samples sharing a preparation batch grouped tightly together when assessed by F measure. For normalized Chao1 diversity, multiple sclerosis patients scored significantly lower than controls did. Among 4 or 5 TRBV segments more frequent in patients than controls were TRBV5-6, TRBV5-1 and TRBV20-1.

The TCR beta cDNA libraries carried unique molecular identifiers. TCRdb re-called the PCR reads through MiXCR, storing one row per CDR3 protein. Of approximately 660,000 distinct CDR3 sequences listed, roughly three fifths are singletons. This sequence originates from a girl aged 2-10 years with multiple sclerosis. The sequenced sample consisted of blood. The J gene is TRBJ2-7, the V gene TRBV5-6, with D possibly matching TRBD1 (5 bases). The CDR3 sequence: CASSLFRPDRFYEQYF. The CDR3 nucleotides are TGTGCCAGCAGCTTGTTCCGACCTGACAGATTCTACGAGCAGTACTTC.